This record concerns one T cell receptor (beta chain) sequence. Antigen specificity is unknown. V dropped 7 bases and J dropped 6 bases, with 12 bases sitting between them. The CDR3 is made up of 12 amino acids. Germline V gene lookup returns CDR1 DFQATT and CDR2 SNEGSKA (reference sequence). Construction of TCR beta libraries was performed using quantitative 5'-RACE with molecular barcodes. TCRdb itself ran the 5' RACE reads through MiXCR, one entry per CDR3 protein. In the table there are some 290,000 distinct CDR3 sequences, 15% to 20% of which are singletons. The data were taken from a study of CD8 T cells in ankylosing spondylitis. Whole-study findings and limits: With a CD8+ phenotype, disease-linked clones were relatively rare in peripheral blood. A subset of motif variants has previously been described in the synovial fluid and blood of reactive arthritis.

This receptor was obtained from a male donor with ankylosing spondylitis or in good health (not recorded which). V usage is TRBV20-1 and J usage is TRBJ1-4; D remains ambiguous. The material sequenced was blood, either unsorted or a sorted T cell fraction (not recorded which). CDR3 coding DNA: TGCAGTGTCGGAGAATCTGATGAAAAACTGTTTTTT. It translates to CSVGESDEKLFF.